These 5 T cell receptor delta chains were sequenced from one sample in a study of delta chain sequences of gamma delta T cells. TCRdb redid clone calling on the PCR reads using CATT. The sample records around 3,300 delta-chain clones, around 67% being singletons. Sequencing was performed on a tumor sample. These receptors came from a human donor with breast cancer.

Comments on this clone: A far larger clone differs by one base, so this is likely a read error. Other DNA variants within this sample encode the same CDR3. This rearrangement joins TRDV2 to TRDJ1; TRDD3 might be the D (5 bases). This CDR3 has 15 amino acids. Germline-derived CDR1 and CDR2 are GEAIGNYY and EKD. The CDR3 coding sequence is TGTGCCTGCGACACCGTGATACCCTACACCGATAAACTCATCTTT. Its protein is CACDTVIPYTDKLIF.

This clone was found a few times. The protein that TCRdb holds for this DNA derives from a much larger clone and differs from the translated DNA at residue 9, which likely indicates a read error; the protein shown here is translated from the DNA. The chain has TRDV2 and TRDJ1; 9 nucleotides agree with TRDD3. The V gene's germline CDR1 is GEAIGNYY and CDR2 EKD. The CDR3 consists of 16 residues. The trim removed 4 bases at V and 0 bases at J, leaving 8 bases unmatched. The CDR3 DNA reads TGTGCCTGTGATCCACTGGGGGACACGTACACCGATAAACTCATCTTT. It yields the protein CACDPLGDTYTDKLIF.

There are a few counts of this clone. A far larger clone is only one base removed, so a read error is likely. Additional DNA sequences in this sample encode the identical CDR3. J is TRDJ1 and V is TRDV2; 9 bases map to TRDD3. The J segment lost 0 bases and the V segment lost 7 bases, leaving 11 bases of the junction unmatched. Per the germline V gene, CDR1 is GEAIGNYY and CDR2 is EKD. The CDR3 length is 16 residues. This CDR3 reads CACDPLGDPYTDKLIF. The CDR3 DNA follows: TGTGCCTGCGATCCACTGGGGGACCCGTACACCGATAAACTCATCTTT.

V and J are TRDV2 and TRDJ3; 10 nucleotides agree with TRDD3. From germline, CDR1 is GEAIGNYY and CDR2 EKD. CDR3 length equals 20 residues. This chain's CDR3 is CSFVILGGGYGSWDTRQMFF. CDR3 DNA sequence: TGTTCCTTTGTCATCCTAGGGGGGGGATACGGATCCTGGGACACCCGACAGATGTTTTTC.

This chain uses TRDV2 with TRDJ1; D is unresolved. Trimming took 5 bases from V and 1 from J, leaving 16 bases between them. Per germline, CDR1 GEAIGNYY and CDR2 EKD. The CDR3 is made up of 15 amino acids. For the CDR3, the DNA is TGTGCCTGTGCCCCGGTGGAGGAATGCACCGATAAACTCATCTTT. It codes for CACAPVEECTDKLIF.